Each of the 24 T cell receptor beta chains below was sequenced from the same sample in a study of vaccination and CD4 T cells after COVID-19. As for treatment: approximately nine-day PBMC culture with coronavirus spike peptide pools or control peptides (ViraFEST assay). Sequencing of the DNA from cultured CD4+ T cells was carried out with the Oncomine TCR Beta short-read assay. TCRdb processed the PCR reads anew with MiXCR; each CDR3 protein has one entry. There are some 15,000 distinct CDR3 sequences in the sample; 52% occur only once, and approximately 8% lies in the top ten. Their specific antigens are unknown. The specimen sequenced was CD4+ T cells from blood, cultured in vitro. All receptors derive from a human donor who had recovered from COVID-19.

The J gene is TRBJ1-6, the V gene TRBV5-6; the D is unclear. With 0 bases removed from V and 3 bases from J, the gap between germline ends came to 13 bases. Germline lookup yields CDR1 SGHDT and CDR2 YYEEEE. The CDR3 length is 17 residues. The CDR3 loop is CASSLGGSGGYNSPLHF. DNA of the CDR3: TGTGCCAGCAGCTTGGGAGGTAGTGGCGGCTATAATTCACCCCTCCACTTT.

The gene calls are TRBV30 and TRBJ2-3; tentative D call: TRBD2 (6 bases). The CDR3 length is 14 residues. CDR1 is GTSNPN, CDR2 SVGIG, per germline (reference sequence). Trimming took off 0 bases at V and 8 bases at J, with 15 bases between the two ends. The CDR3, as DNA: TGTGCCTGGAGTGTAGGGCGGGATCAGGGTACGCAGTATTTT. Translation gives CAWSVGRDQGTQYF.

This chain connects TRBV6-5 to TRBJ2-2, with a weak D call TRBD2 (6 bases). The CDR3 consists of 15 residues. Trimming cost V 2 bases and J 1 base, with 8 bases left between them. Germline assignment: CDR1 MNHEY and CDR2 SVGAGI. CDR3 coding DNA: TGTGCCAGCAGTTACGGACTAAAGAACACCGGGGAGCTGTTTTTT. This codes for CASSYGLKNTGELFF.

The chain carries TRBV27 and TRBJ1-1; 8 nucleotides align to TRBD1. The CDR3 loop spans 17 amino acids. The germline V gene has CDR1 MNHEY and CDR2 SMNVEV (reference sequence). V lost 2 bases to trimming and J lost 5 bases; unmatched junction nucleotides: 13. As DNA, the CDR3 is TGTGCCAGCAGTTTAGATCGCGCAACAGGGGGGAAGACTGAAGCTTTCTTT. Translated, it gives CASSLDRATGGKTEAFF.

V is TRBV2 and J is TRBJ2-3; a possible D gene is TRBD2 (5 bases). Germline CDR1 reads SNHLY; CDR2 reads FYNNEI. Trimming took 10 bases from V and 1 from J, leaving 9 bases between them. The CDR3 sequence is 12 residues long. The CDR3 loop is CATARGTDTQYF. The CDR3 bases are TGTGCCACCGCGAGGGGCACAGATACGCAGTATTTT.

This clonotype is labeled medium-sized (0.01 to 0.1%). The genes are TRBV30 and TRBJ1-2; D unclear. The germline CDR1 and CDR2 sequences are GTSNPN and SVGIG (reference sequence). The CDR3 spans 14 residues. The V end lost 2 bases, the J end lost 8 bases, and 18 bases lay between the germline ends. The DNA for the CDR3 is TGTGCCTGGAGTCCACCCGACGTGAAAGCAGGCTACACCTTC. Its translation: CAWSPPDVKAGYTF.

In this sample, this clonotype turned up a few times. This chain uses TRBV5-1 with TRBJ1-6; no clear D gene. This CDR3 has 13 residues. V was clipped by 5 bases and J by 8 bases, with 11 bases between them. CDR1 is SGHRS and CDR2 is YFSETQ in the germline V gene. Here the CDR3 reads CASSGLLDSPLHF. The CDR3 DNA reads as TGCGCCAGCAGTGGTTTGTTGGATTCACCCCTCCACTTT.

The gene calls are TRBV19 and TRBJ2-2, with 10 bases identical to TRBD2. J gave up 4 bases and V 4 bases, and 3 bases lay outside the gene matches. In germline, CDR1 is LNHDA, CDR2 SQIVND (reference sequence). The length of the CDR3 is 15 residues. The CDR3 loop is CASSTRTSGTGELFF. The DNA of the CDR3 is TGTGCCAGTAGTACCCGGACTAGCGGCACCGGGGAGCTGTTTTTT.

The chain has TRBV15 and TRBJ1-3; TRBD1 aligns across 10 bases. V trimming: 3 bases; J trimming: 3 bases; junction bases outside the gene matches: 2. CDR3 length: 15 residues. Germline CDR1 and CDR2: LNHNV and YYDKDF (reference sequence). CDR3 sequence: CATSSRTGGGNTIYF. The CDR3 nucleotides read TGTGCCACCAGCAGCCGGACAGGGGGTGGAAACACCATATATTTT.

The chain couples TRBV10-3 to TRBJ2-3, with 7 bases lining up with TRBD1. The germline CDR1 and CDR2 sequences are ENHRY and SYGVKD. There are 15 residues in the CDR3. Unmatched junction bases numbered 10, after V lost 6 bases and J lost 4 bases. CDR3 coding DNA: TGTGCCATCAGAAACGACAGGGACAGACCAGATACGCAGTATTTT. It specifies CAIRNDRDRPDTQYF.

This rearrangement joins TRBV5-1 to TRBJ1-2; 11 positions match TRBD1. Germline V gene sequence: CDR1 SGHRS, CDR2 YFSETQ. Germline trimming cut 4 bases from V and 2 bases from J; bases unmatched to any gene: 4. The CDR3 runs to 15 residues. In DNA, the CDR3 is TGCGCCAGCAGCCTGGGACAGGGGGGCAACTATGGCTACACCTTC. Protein sequence: CASSLGQGGNYGYTF.

The table lists this clonotype with a count of one. Here the CDR3 DNA reads TGCAGTGCTAGAGGGCAGCGGGAGAATAAGTATGAGCAGTTCTTC. Its protein is CSARGQRENKYEQFF. This chain links TRBV20-1 with TRBJ2-1; 8 bases agree with TRBD2. This CDR3 has 15 residues. The V gene's germline CDR1 is DFQATT and CDR2 SNEGSKA (reference sequence). V shed 1 base, J shed 8 bases, and the junction held 10 bases outside the gene matches.

This clonotype was observed a few times. The chain has TRBV10-3 and TRBJ1-1; 8 bases fit TRBD1. From germline, CDR1 is ENHRY and CDR2 SYGVKD. There are 13 residues in the CDR3. With 10 bases clipped from V and 1 base from J, the junction kept 5 bases outside the gene matches. The CDR3 DNA reads as TGTGCCACTTCGGGACAGGAGAACACTGAAGCTTTCTTT. It is translated as CATSGQENTEAFF.

The gene calls are TRBV20-1 and TRBJ2-1; D remains unclear. V lost 7 bases to trimming and J lost 8 bases, with 15 bases between them. The germline V gene has CDR1 DFQATT and CDR2 SNEGSKA (reference sequence). This CDR3 has 12 residues. CDR3: CSGVLAPHEQFF. DNA of the CDR3: TGCAGTGGCGTTCTGGCACCCCATGAGCAGTTCTTC.

This clonotype was detected a few times. This rearrangement joins TRBV7-9 to TRBJ1-6; no firm D call. The CDR3 runs to 12 residues. V lost 6 bases and J 5 bases, leaving 5 bases between the germline ends. Germline assignment: CDR1 SEHNR and CDR2 FQNEAQ (reference sequence). Written as DNA, the CDR3 is TGTGCCAGCAGACAGAATAATTCACCCCTCCACTTT. It translates to CASRQNNSPLHF.

This clonotype was counted a few times. This chain joins TRBV19 and TRBJ2-5; D remains ambiguous. This CDR3 is built from 12 residues. Germline CDR1 is LNHDA and CDR2 is SQIVND (reference sequence). V dropped 7 bases and J dropped 4 bases, with 10 bases sitting between them. CDR3 DNA sequence: TGTGCCAGTATGGGCCCCGGAGAGACCCAGTACTTC. Protein: CASMGPGETQYF. Full variable domain (outside the CDR3, taken from reference TRBV19 and TRBJ2-5): DGGITQSPKYLFRKEGQNVTLSCEQNLNHDAMYWYRQDPGQGLRLIYYSQIVNDFQKGDIAEGYSVSREKKESFPLTVTSAQKNPTAFYLCASMGPGETQYFGPGTRLLVL.

This chain connects TRBV10-2 to TRBJ2-4, with D tentatively TRBD2 (6 bases). This CDR3 has 17 residues. With 2 bases removed from V and 1 base from J, the gap between germline ends came to 15 bases. The germline V gene encodes CDR1 WSHSY and CDR2 SAAADI. Here the CDR3 DNA reads TGCGCCAGCAGTGAGCCCGGCGTGGGGAGGGCCAAAAACATTCAGTACTTC. Translating gives CASSEPGVGRAKNIQYF.

V gene TRBV30 combines with J gene TRBJ1-2, with 9 bases identical to TRBD1. This CDR3 has 13 residues. Unmatched junction bases numbered 7, after V lost 2 bases and J lost 9 bases. Per germline, CDR1 GTSNPN and CDR2 SVGIG (reference sequence). The CDR3: CAWSWGQGIRYTF. The CDR3 bases are TGTGCCTGGAGTTGGGGACAGGGAATTCGCTACACCTTC.

The chain recombines TRBV28 with TRBJ1-1; D is undetermined. This CDR3 comprises 15 residues. In germline, CDR1 is MDHEN, CDR2 SYDVKM. The V end was cut by 5 bases, the J end by 0 bases, with 13 bases between. CDR3 sequence: CASSPTQHLNTEAFF. CDR3 coding DNA: TGTGCCAGCAGTCCAACTCAACATCTGAACACTGAAGCTTTCTTT. The full variable domain, completed using reference TRBV28 and TRBJ1-1, is DVKVTQSSRYLVKRTGEKVFLECVQDMDHENMFWYRQDPGLGLRLIYFSYDVKMKEKGDIPEGYSVSREKKERFSLILESASTNQTSMYLCASSPTQHLNTEAFFGQGTRLTVV.

The chain carries TRBV7-3 and TRBJ2-3, with 7 bases matching TRBD2. There are 12 residues in the CDR3. CDR1 and CDR2 (germline): SGHTA, FQGTGA. V shed 5 bases and J 13 bases; nucleotides not matched to a gene: 9. The CDR3, as DNA: TGTGCCAGCAGCACGCCGGGGGGTCAGAAGTATTTT. Amino acids: CASSTPGGQKYF. Full variable domain (rest looked up from reference TRBV7-3 and TRBJ2-3): GAGVSQTPSNKVTEKGKYVELRCDPISGHTALYWYRQSLGQGPEFLIYFQGTGAADDSGLPNDRFFAVRPEGSVSTLKIQRTERGDSAVYLCASSTPGGQKYFGPGTRLTVL.

This chain joins TRBV11-2 and TRBJ2-1; TRBD1 matches 8 bases. CDR1 is SGHAT and CDR2 is FQNNGV in the germline V gene. V dropped 5 bases and J dropped 4; count of bases not matched to a gene: 7. The CDR3 sequence is 15 residues long. This chain's CDR3 is CASSLQGAVYNEQFF. The CDR3 DNA is TGTGCCAGCAGCCTCCAGGGGGCGGTATACAATGAGCAGTTCTTC.

This clonotype was seen more than once but under ten times. The chain uses TRBV27 and TRBJ1-1, with 7 positions matching TRBD1. Trimming cost V 7 bases and J 1 base; bases outside gene matches: 3. The CDR3 length is 13 residues. CDR1 is MNHEY and CDR2 is SMNVEV in the germline V gene (reference sequence). CDR3 loop: CASTRQGNTEAFF. The DNA of the CDR3 is TGTGCCAGCACCAGACAGGGGAACACTGAAGCTTTCTTT.

The J gene is TRBJ2-7, the V gene TRBV20-1, with TRBD2 matching over 7 bases. Germline lookup yields CDR1 DFQATT and CDR2 SNEGSKA (reference sequence). This CDR3 has 12 residues. The CDR3 loop reads CSGVGGGSEQYF. CDR3 DNA: TGCAGCGGGGTCGGCGGGGGAAGCGAGCAGTACTTC.

The V call is TRBV24-1, the J call TRBJ1-5; 10 bases align to TRBD1. Losses at the gene ends were 4 bases for V and 5 bases for J; bases not matched to a gene: 7. Per germline, CDR1 KGHDR and CDR2 SFDVKD. The CDR3 sequence is 16 residues long. CDR3 loop: CATSERTGTGDQPQHF. CDR3 sequence (DNA): TGTGCCACCAGTGAGCGAACCGGGACAGGGGATCAGCCCCAGCATTTT.